What follows are 32 T cell receptor beta chains derived from one specimen sequenced in a study of Ad26.COV2.S vaccination and SARS-CoV-2 variants. Assay used: immunoSEQ multiplex PCR; TCRdb lists only in-frame clones, some missing. The sample shows hundreds of thousands of clones, 89% of them seen only once. Described treatment: some 20 received Ad26.COV2.S at low or high dose, single or two shots; about 5 received placebo; per-sample allocation not given. The study sampled participants on day 63 after the first vaccine or placebo injection. The specimen was peripheral blood, collected in a trial of Ad26.COV2.S vaccine versus placebo. The receptor source for this set is a person aged 18 to 65 who received the Ad26.COV2.S COVID-19 vaccine or a placebo.

The rearrangement links TRBV18 to TRBJ1-5, with a tentative D call TRBD1 (6 bases). CDR1 and CDR2 (germline): KGHSH, LQKENI. Trimming left V 3 bases short and J 3 bases short, with 12 bases between. The CDR3 contains 15 residues. CDR3 bases: TGTGCCAGCTCACCCCAAACAGGGTTCAATCAGCCCCAGCATTTT. This gives the protein CASSPQTGFNQPQHF.

This rearrangement joins TRBV18 to TRBJ2-5; D call uncertain. Trimming left V 3 bases short and J 0 bases short, with 5 bases between. This CDR3 contains 13 residues. The V gene's germline CDR1 is KGHSH and CDR2 LQKENI. The CDR3 loop reads CASSPSDQETQYF. The CDR3 DNA reads as TGTGCCAGCTCACCTTCCGACCAAGAGACCCAGTACTTC.

J is TRBJ1-2 and V is TRBV6-6; the D gene is possibly TRBD1 (6 bases). Trimming removed 7 bases at V and 8 bases at J, with 14 bases between. The CDR3 runs 12 residues. CDR1 and CDR2 (germline): MNHNY, SVGAGI (reference sequence). CDR3 in amino acids: CASNKGGGGYTF. The CDR3 DNA sequence: TGTGCCAGCAACAAGGGGGGGGGCGGCTACACCTTC.

This clone was seen just once. This chain uses TRBV29-1 with TRBJ2-7, with D maybe TRBD1 (5 bases). Trimming pared 7 bases from V and 2 bases from J, leaving 18 bases between. This CDR3 contains 14 residues. Germline V gene sequence: CDR1 SQVTM, CDR2 ANQGSEA. CDR3 residues: CSAAPTAQAYEQYF. DNA for the CDR3: TGCAGCGCCGCTCCGACAGCGCAAGCCTACGAGCAGTACTTC.

CDR3 bases: TGCGCCAGCAGCCCGGCCTCCGGGATTTCCTACGAGCAGTACTTC. Its translation is CASSPASGISYEQYF. The chain recombines TRBV5-1 with TRBJ2-7, with D perhaps matching TRBD2 (5 bases). Trimming left V 4 bases short and J 1 base short, with 15 bases between. This CDR3 contains 15 residues. The germline gives CDR1 SGHRS, CDR2 YFSETQ.

This chain links TRBV7-9 with TRBJ2-5, with TRBD2 matching 11 bases. CDR1 and CDR2 (germline): SEHNR, FQNEAQ (reference sequence). CDR3 length: 15 residues. V gave up 5 bases and J gave up 2 bases; unmatched junction bases: 4. The CDR3 bases are TGTGCCAGCAGCCCGGGGACTAGCGGTCAAGAGACCCAGTACTTC. It yields the protein CASSPGTSGQETQYF.

The CDR3 loop is CASSQHGGSTNEKLFF. The CDR3 bases are TGTGCCAGCAGCCAACATGGGGGCTCTACTAATGAAAAACTGTTTTTT. The rearrangement joins TRBV3-1 (or the pseudogene TRBV3-2) to TRBJ1-4, with D tentatively TRBD1 (6 bases). CDR1 and CDR2 (germline): LGHDT, YNNKEL (reference sequence). The CDR3 totals 16 residues. Trimming left V 2 bases short and J 2 bases short, with 12 bases between.

The CDR3 DNA is TGCGCCAGCAGCTTGGGACAAGATAATGAAAAACTGTTTTTT. This sequence encodes CASSLGQDNEKLFF. The chain links TRBV5-1 to TRBJ1-4; D remains ambiguous. The CDR3 runs 14 residues. Germline V gene data show CDR1 as SGHRS and CDR2 as YFSETQ. V lost 0 bases and J lost 4, with 7 bases in between.

The chain carries TRBV29-1 and TRBJ1-1; the D gene is possibly TRBD1 (6 bases). Germline CDR1 reads SQVTM; CDR2 reads ANQGSEA. V shed 4 bases and J shed 3 bases, with 9 bases lying between them. This CDR3 comprises 12 residues. CDR3 nucleotide sequence: TGCAGCGTTGCTGGGGGGCACACTGAAGCTTTCTTT. Its translation: CSVAGGHTEAFF.

V and J are TRBV9 and TRBJ1-3; 7 positions agree with TRBD1. The germline V gene has CDR1 SGDLS and CDR2 YYNGEE. The CDR3 covers 16 residues. With V trimmed by 0 bases and J by 2 bases, 5 bases remained unmatched. The CDR3 region has the DNA TGTGCCAGCAGCGTAGCTACAGGGGAGGCTGGAAACACCATATATTTT. Protein: CASSVATGEAGNTIYF.

The chain has TRBV27 and TRBJ2-1; D might be TRBD1 (7 bases). The germline gives CDR1 MNHEY, CDR2 SMNVEV (reference sequence). V was clipped by 3 bases and J by 3 bases, with 12 bases between them. The CDR3 runs to 15 residues. CDR3 coding DNA: TGTGCCAGCAGTTTGGAGGGGGCCCTCTACAATGAGCAGTTCTTC. The encoded protein is CASSLEGALYNEQFF.

The chain is built from TRBV9 and TRBJ2-7, with 7 bases that match TRBD1. The ends lost 0 bases at V and 2 bases at J; junction bases unmatched: 5. In germline, CDR1 is SGDLS, CDR2 YYNGEE. The CDR3 has 15 residues. The CDR3 bases are TGTGCCAGCAGCGTAGACCCGGGACAGCCCTACGAGCAGTACTTC. Its protein product is CASSVDPGQPYEQYF.

The CDR3 DNA follows: TGCGCCAGCAGCTGGGGGACAGGGGGGATCGGTCCTGAAGCTTTCTTT. Protein sequence: CASSWGTGGIGPEAFF. The V call is TRBV5-1, the J call TRBJ1-1; TRBD1 aligns across 11 bases. The V segment lost 3 bases and the J segment 6 bases; nucleotides outside the gene matches: 10. This CDR3 has 16 amino acids. Germline V gene sequence: CDR1 SGHRS, CDR2 YFSETQ.

This chain links TRBV13 with TRBJ2-3; TRBD2 matches at 8 bases. After removal of 3 bases from V and 5 bases from J, the junction contained 4 bases not matched to a gene. Germline-derived CDR1 and CDR2 are PRHDT and FYEKMQ (reference sequence). The CDR3 contains 14 residues. The CDR3 DNA reads TGTGCCAGCAGCTTGGGACTAGGGGTAGATACGCAGTATTTT. Protein product: CASSLGLGVDTQYF.

V and J are TRBV5-1 and TRBJ2-1; TRBD2 aligns across 8 bases. The CDR3 has 16 amino acids. J was trimmed by 8 bases and V by 5 bases; bases with no gene match: 15. CDR1 and CDR2 (germline): SGHRS, YFSETQ. In DNA form, the CDR3 reads TGCGCCAGCAGGACTCCTAGCGGGTCTGGGGCGGATGAGCAGTTCTTC. Amino acid sequence: CASRTPSGSGADEQFF.

The chain has TRBV7-2 and TRBJ2-7, with 15 nucleotides matching TRBD2. CDR3 length: 15 residues. Germline CDR1 is SGHTA and CDR2 is FQGNSA. The J segment lost 12 bases and the V segment lost 6 bases, leaving 12 bases of the junction unmatched. CDR3 sequence reads: CASRGTSGGLGKPYF. CDR3 in DNA: TGTGCCAGCAGAGGGACTAGCGGGGGGTTGGGGAAGCCGTACTTC.

The rearrangement joins TRBV6-5 to TRBJ1-2, with 7 nucleotides matching TRBD1. Unmatched junction bases numbered 11, after V lost 6 bases and J lost 7 bases. CDR1 and CDR2 (germline): MNHEY, SVGAGI. The CDR3 is 14 residues long. The chain's CDR3 is CASRTDREVGGYTF. The CDR3 DNA is TGTGCCAGCAGAACAGACAGGGAAGTAGGTGGCTACACCTTC.

The chain joins TRBV19 to TRBJ2-7; 8 bases line up with TRBD1. The CDR3 runs to 13 residues. Germline trimming cut 6 bases from V and 5 bases from J; bases unmatched to any gene: 6. The germline V gene encodes CDR1 LNHDA and CDR2 SQIVND (reference sequence). Here the CDR3 DNA reads TGTGCCAGTAGCCCCGGACAGGGAAACGAGCAGTACTTC. Translating gives CASSPGQGNEQYF.

The CDR3 protein is CASSRDRRTGELFF. The CDR3, as DNA: TGTGCCAGCAGTCGGGACCGACGGACCGGGGAGCTGTTTTTT. The chain has TRBV11-1 and TRBJ2-2; possibly TRBD1 or TRBD2 for D (5 bases each). CDR1 and CDR2 (germline): SGHAT, FQDESV (reference sequence). The CDR3 consists of 14 residues. The V and J ends lost 6 bases and 5 bases respectively, with 13 bases between them.

The chain has TRBV29-1 and TRBJ2-1; 9 bases line up with TRBD2. Germline trimming cut 5 bases from V and 9 bases from J; bases unmatched to any gene: 11. CDR1 is SQVTM, CDR2 ANQGSEA, per germline. CDR3 length: 14 amino acids. The CDR3 loop is CSVRVRTSDPEQFF. The CDR3 DNA reads TGCAGCGTTAGGGTCCGGACTAGCGATCCTGAGCAGTTCTTC.

This clone has just a few counts. This sequence joins TRBV19 and TRBJ2-7; TRBD1 matches 9 bases. V lost 1 base, J lost 1 base, and 2 bases stayed unmatched. Germline CDR1 and CDR2: LNHDA and SQIVND (reference sequence). The CDR3 length is 15 residues. Here the CDR3 DNA reads TGTGCCAGTAGTATAGCGGGGACAGGGTCCTACGAGCAGTACTTC. Translating gives CASSIAGTGSYEQYF.

V usage is TRBV24-1 and J usage is TRBJ2-3; 8 bases map to TRBD2. The germline V gene has CDR1 KGHDR and CDR2 SFDVKD. The CDR3 totals 15 residues. With 3 bases clipped from V and 6 bases from J, the junction kept 7 bases outside the gene matches. The CDR3 DNA sequence: TGTGCCACCAGTGATGTTCGCGGGAGGCTGGATACGCAGTATTTT. It encodes CATSDVRGRLDTQYF.

This sequence joins TRBV19 and TRBJ1-5; the D gene is possibly TRBD1 (5 bases). Germline V gene data show CDR1 as LNHDA and CDR2 as SQIVND (reference sequence). The CDR3 totals 14 residues. The germline V and J ends were trimmed by 4 bases and 3 bases, with 10 bases remaining between them. CDR3: CASSSRGFNQPQHF. The CDR3 nucleotides read TGTGCCAGTAGTAGCCGGGGCTTCAATCAGCCCCAGCATTTT.

The chain employs TRBV7-9 and TRBJ2-1; D is uncertain. The CDR3 extends over 12 amino acids. CDR1 is SEHNR and CDR2 is FQNEAQ in the germline V gene (reference sequence). Trimming removed 2 bases at V and 14 bases at J, with 13 bases between. CDR3 bases: TGTGCCAGCAGCTTATCAACGGTGGGAAAGTTCTTC. Amino acid sequence: CASSLSTVGKFF.

Only a few counts were recorded for this clone. This sample also contains other DNA sequences that code for the same CDR3. This chain connects TRBV5-1 to TRBJ2-7; 12 bases match TRBD1. The CDR3 consists of 14 residues. V was clipped by 4 bases and J by 5 bases; unmatched bases: 4. Germline V gives CDR1 SGHRS, CDR2 YFSETQ. The chain's CDR3 is CASSPGQGANEQYF. The CDR3 DNA follows: TGCGCCAGCAGCCCGGGACAGGGGGCTAACGAGCAGTACTTC.

This chain links TRBV3-1 (or the pseudogene TRBV3-2) with TRBJ1-2; 7 bases line up with TRBD1. Germline lookup yields CDR1 LGHDT and CDR2 YNNKEL (reference sequence). The CDR3 loop spans 14 amino acids. Trimming at V came to 2 bases and at J to 8 bases, leaving 8 bases not matched to a gene. The CDR3 nucleotides read TGTGCCAGCAGCCAACCGGACAGGAAAGGAGGCTACACCTTC. It encodes CASSQPDRKGGYTF.

This chain connects TRBV4-3 to TRBJ1-5; TRBD1 is a possible D gene (6 bases). The V gene's germline CDR1 is LGHNA and CDR2 YSLEER. Trimming removed 0 bases at V and 2 bases at J, with 11 bases between. This CDR3 spans 16 amino acids. The CDR3 region is CASSQDTGSGNQPQHF. The CDR3 DNA reads TGCGCCAGCAGCCAAGATACAGGGTCTGGCAATCAGCCCCAGCATTTT.

The J gene is TRBJ1-4, the V gene TRBV15; 8 positions agree with TRBD1. V lost 0 bases, J lost 8 bases, and 5 bases stayed unmatched. The CDR3 spans 15 residues. The V gene's germline CDR1 is LNHNV and CDR2 YYDKDF (reference sequence). CDR3 sequence: CATSRDQGAGEKLFF. The CDR3 DNA sequence: TGTGCCACCAGCAGAGATCAGGGGGCAGGGGAAAAACTGTTTTTT.

The chain has TRBV30 and TRBJ1-3; D call uncertain. This CDR3 spans 16 amino acids. Germline V gene lookup returns CDR1 GTSNPN and CDR2 SVGIG (reference sequence). Between the trimmed V and J ends, which lost 5 bases and 0 bases, there was a span of 17 bases. CDR3 protein: CAWESGLYPSGNTIYF. CDR3 DNA sequence: TGTGCCTGGGAGAGTGGGCTTTACCCCTCTGGAAACACCATATATTTT.

The genes are TRBV12-3 or TRBV12-4 and TRBJ2-1; D remains ambiguous. This CDR3 has 12 residues. V lost 7 bases, J lost 8 bases, and 12 bases lay in between. The CDR3 is CASTPNRYEQFF. CDR3 bases: TGTGCCAGCACCCCCAACCGCTATGAGCAGTTCTTC.

The chain links TRBV5-1 to TRBJ2-5; the D call may be TRBD1 or TRBD2 (5 bases each). Per germline, CDR1 SGHRS and CDR2 YFSETQ. The CDR3 is made up of 15 amino acids. Trimming stripped 2 bases from V and 5 bases from J, with 16 bases between. The CDR3 loop reads CASSLGTLGVETQYF. The CDR3 nucleotides read TGCGCCAGCAGCTTAGGGACGTTAGGGGTTGAGACCCAGTACTTC.

The V gene is TRBV3-1 (or the pseudogene TRBV3-2), the J gene TRBJ2-4; TRBD2 might be the D (6 bases). Germline values: CDR1 LGHDT, CDR2 YNNKEL (reference sequence). V lost 1 base and J 6 bases, leaving 13 bases between the germline ends. The CDR3 loop spans 15 amino acids. The CDR3 nucleotides read TGTGCCAGCAGCCAAGCGGCTGGGCGGGGAAACATTCAGTACTTC. Its translation: CASSQAAGRGNIQYF.